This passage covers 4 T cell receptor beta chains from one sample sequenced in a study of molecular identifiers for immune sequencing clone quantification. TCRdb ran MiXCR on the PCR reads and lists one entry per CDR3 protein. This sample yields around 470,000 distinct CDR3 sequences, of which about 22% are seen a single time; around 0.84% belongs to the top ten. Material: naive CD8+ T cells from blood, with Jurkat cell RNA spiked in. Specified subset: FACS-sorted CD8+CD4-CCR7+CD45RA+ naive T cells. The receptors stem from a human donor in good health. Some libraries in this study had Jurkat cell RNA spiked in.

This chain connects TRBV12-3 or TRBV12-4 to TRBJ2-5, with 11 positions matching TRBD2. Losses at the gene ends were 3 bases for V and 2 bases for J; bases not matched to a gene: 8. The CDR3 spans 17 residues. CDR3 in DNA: TGTGCCAGCAGTTTTACGGGGGGGACTAGCGGACAAGAGACCCAGTACTTC. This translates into CASSFTGGTSGQETQYF.

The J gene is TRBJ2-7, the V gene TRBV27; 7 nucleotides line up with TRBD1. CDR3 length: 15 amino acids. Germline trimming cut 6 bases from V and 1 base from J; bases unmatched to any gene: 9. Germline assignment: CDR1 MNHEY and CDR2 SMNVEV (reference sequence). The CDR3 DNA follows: TGTGCCAGCAGCTTGACGGGACAGTGGTCCTACGAGCAGTACTTC. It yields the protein CASSLTGQWSYEQYF.

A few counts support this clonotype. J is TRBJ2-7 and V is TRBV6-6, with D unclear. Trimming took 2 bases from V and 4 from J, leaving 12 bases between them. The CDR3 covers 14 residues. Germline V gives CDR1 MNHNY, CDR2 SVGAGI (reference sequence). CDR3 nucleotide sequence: TGTGCCAGCAGTTACGATGACGGTCCGTACGAGCAGTACTTC. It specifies CASSYDDGPYEQYF.

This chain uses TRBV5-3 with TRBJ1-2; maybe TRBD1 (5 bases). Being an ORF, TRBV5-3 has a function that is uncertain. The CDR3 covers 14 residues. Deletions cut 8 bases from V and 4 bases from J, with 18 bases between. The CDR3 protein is CASSVVGESYGYTF. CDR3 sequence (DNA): TGTGCCAGCAGCGTCGTGGGGGAAAGCTATGGCTACACCTTC.